This section outlines one TCR beta chain sequence together with its context. This entry belongs to a study of T cells after posttransplantation cyclophosphamide. The data were produced by immunoSEQ multiplex PCR, yet TCRdb's version contains in-frame clones alone and is incomplete. The sample contains about 22,000 clones, 73% of which appear only once. Trimming pared 0 bases from V and 5 bases from J, leaving 8 bases between. Germline CDR1 KGHSH, CDR2 LQKENI. The CDR3 totals 13 residues. The V gene is TRBV18, the J gene TRBJ2-7; maybe TRBD2 (6 bases). This clonotype was obtained from a woman aged 55 to 70 in good health, CMV-negative, and a related stem cell transplant donor. The sequencing input was memory CD4+ T cells sorted from PBMCs. The CDR3 DNA sequence: TGTGCCAGCTCACCACCAACTAGCAACGAGCAGTACTTC. Translating it yields CASSPPTSNEQYF.